This T cell receptor beta chain was observed in a study of T cell changes during pregnancy in multiple sclerosis. The CDR3 loop spans 13 amino acids. The V and J ends lost 2 bases and 7 bases respectively, with 9 bases between them. The germline V gene encodes CDR1 KGHSH and CDR2 LQKENI. Sequencing was performed with immunoSEQ multiplex PCR; in TCRdb, only in-frame clones are kept and a portion is missing. The sample holds around 62,000 clones, approximately 90% seen once. Sequencing used peripheral blood, obtained in the third trimester of pregnancy. This TCR was sampled from a female donor with multiple sclerosis, enrolled in a pregnancy study. The J gene is TRBJ2-1, the V gene TRBV18; maybe TRBD2 (5 bases). The CDR3 nucleotides read TGTGCCAGCTCACCAGCGACTATTAATGAGCAGTTCTTC. It yields the protein CASSPATINEQFF.